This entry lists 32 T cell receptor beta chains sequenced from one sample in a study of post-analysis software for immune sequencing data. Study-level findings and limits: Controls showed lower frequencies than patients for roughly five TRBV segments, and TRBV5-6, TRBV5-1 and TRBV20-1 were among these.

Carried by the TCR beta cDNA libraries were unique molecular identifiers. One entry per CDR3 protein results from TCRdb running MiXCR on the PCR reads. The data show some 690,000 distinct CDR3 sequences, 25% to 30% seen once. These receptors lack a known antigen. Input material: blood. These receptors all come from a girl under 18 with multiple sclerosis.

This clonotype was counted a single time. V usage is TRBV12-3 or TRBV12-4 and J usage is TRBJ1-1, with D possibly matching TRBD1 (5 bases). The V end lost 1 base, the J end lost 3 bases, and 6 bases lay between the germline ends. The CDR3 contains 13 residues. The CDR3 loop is CASSLEQDTEAFF. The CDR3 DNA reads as TGTGCCAGCAGTTTAGAACAGGACACTGAAGCTTTCTTT.

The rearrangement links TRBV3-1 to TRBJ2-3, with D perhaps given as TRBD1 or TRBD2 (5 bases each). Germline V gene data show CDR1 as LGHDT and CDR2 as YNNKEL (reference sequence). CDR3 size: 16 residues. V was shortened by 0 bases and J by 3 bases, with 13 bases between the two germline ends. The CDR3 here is CASSQDRGQGTDTQYF. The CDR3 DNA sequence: TGTGCCAGCAGCCAAGATCGCGGGCAGGGAACAGATACGCAGTATTTT.

CDR3 loop: CASSLVLRTQYF. CDR3 DNA sequence: TGTGCCAGCAGCTTAGTTTTGCGGACCCAGTACTTC. The chain uses TRBV11-2 and TRBJ2-5; D remains unclear. The CDR3 has 12 amino acids. From germline, CDR1 is SGHAT and CDR2 FQNNGV. V lost 1 base, J lost 7 bases, and 7 bases lay in between. Based on the CDR3 plus reference TRBV11-2 and TRBJ2-5, the full variable domain is EAGVAQSPRYKIIEKRQSVAFWCNPISGHATLYWYQQILGQGPKLLIQFQNNGVVDDSQLPKDRFSAERLKGVDSTLKIQPAKLEDSAVYLCASSLVLRTQYFGPGTRLLVL.

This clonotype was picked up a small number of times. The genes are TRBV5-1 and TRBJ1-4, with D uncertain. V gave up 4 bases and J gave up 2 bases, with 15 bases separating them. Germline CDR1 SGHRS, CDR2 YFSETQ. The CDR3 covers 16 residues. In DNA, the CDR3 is TGCGCCAGCAGCCCTTTGGGGATAGTCACTAATGAAAAACTGTTTTTT. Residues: CASSPLGIVTNEKLFF.

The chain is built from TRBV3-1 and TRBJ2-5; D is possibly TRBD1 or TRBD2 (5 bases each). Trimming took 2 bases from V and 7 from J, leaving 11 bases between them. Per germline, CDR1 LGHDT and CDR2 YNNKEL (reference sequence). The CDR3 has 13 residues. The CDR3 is CASSQRGDGTQYF. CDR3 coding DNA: TGTGCCAGCAGCCAAAGAGGGGACGGGACCCAGTACTTC.

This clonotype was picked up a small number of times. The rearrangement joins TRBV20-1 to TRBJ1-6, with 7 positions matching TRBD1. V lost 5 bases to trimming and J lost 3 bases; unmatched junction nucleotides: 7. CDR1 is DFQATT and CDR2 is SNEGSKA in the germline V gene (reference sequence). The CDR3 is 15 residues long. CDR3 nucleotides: TGCAGTGCTCGACCCGGACAGGTCTATAATTCACCCCTCCACTTT. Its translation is CSARPGQVYNSPLHF.

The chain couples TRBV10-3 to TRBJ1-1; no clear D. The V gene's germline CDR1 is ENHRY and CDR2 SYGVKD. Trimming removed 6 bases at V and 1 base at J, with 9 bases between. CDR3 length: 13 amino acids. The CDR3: CAISVTRNTEAFF. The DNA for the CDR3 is TGTGCCATCAGCGTTACCCGGAACACTGAAGCTTTCTTT.

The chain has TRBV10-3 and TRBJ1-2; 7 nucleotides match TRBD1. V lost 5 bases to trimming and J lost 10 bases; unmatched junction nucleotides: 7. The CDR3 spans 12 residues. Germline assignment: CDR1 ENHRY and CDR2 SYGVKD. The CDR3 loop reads CAISPLDRDYTF. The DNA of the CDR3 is TGTGCCATCAGTCCCCTCGACAGGGACTACACCTTC.

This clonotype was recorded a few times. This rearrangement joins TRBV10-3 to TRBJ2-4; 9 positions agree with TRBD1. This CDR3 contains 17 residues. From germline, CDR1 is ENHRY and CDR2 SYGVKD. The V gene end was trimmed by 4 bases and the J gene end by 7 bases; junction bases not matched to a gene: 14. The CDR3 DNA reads TGTGCCATCAGTGCTGGCGTGCTAACAGGGGGCTGGAACATTCAGTACTTC. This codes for CAISAGVLTGGWNIQYF.

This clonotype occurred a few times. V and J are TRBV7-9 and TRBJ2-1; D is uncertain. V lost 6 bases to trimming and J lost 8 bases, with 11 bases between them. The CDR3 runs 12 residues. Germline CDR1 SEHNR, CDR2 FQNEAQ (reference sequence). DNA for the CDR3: TGTGCCAGCAGATCATTAGAGGATGAGCAGTTCTTC. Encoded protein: CASRSLEDEQFF.

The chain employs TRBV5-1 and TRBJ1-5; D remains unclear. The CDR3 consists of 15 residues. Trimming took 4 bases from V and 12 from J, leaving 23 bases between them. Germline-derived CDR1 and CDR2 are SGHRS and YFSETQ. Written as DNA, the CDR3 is TGCGCCAGCAGCCCGTCGGGAATTCGGGCCATCCTCCAGCATTTT. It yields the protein CASSPSGIRAILQHF.

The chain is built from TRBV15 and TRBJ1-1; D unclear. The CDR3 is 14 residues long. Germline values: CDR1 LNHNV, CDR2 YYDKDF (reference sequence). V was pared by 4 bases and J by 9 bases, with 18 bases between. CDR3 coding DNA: TGTGCCACCAGCAAAGGGAGATCCCGGGAGCAAGCTTTCTTT. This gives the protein CATSKGRSREQAFF.

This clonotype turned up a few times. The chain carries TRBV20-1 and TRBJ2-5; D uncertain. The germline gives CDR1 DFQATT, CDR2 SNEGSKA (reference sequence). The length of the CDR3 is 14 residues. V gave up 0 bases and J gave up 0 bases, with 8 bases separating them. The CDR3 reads CSARDNRYQETQYF. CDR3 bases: TGCAGTGCTAGAGATAATCGGTACCAAGAGACCCAGTACTTC.

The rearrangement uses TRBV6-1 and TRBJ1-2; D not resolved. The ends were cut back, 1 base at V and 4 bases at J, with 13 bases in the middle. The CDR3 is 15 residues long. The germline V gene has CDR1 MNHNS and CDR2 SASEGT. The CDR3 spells CASSEVSANTYGYTF. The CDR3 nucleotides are TGTGCCAGCAGTGAAGTTTCGGCAAATACCTATGGCTACACCTTC.

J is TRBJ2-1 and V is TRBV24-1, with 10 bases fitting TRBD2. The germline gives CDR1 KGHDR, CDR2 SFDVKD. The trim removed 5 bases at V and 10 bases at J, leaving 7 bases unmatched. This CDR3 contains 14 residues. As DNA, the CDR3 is TGTGCCACCAGTGGGGTAGCGGGAGGAGAGGAGCAGTTCTTC. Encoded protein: CATSGVAGGEEQFF.

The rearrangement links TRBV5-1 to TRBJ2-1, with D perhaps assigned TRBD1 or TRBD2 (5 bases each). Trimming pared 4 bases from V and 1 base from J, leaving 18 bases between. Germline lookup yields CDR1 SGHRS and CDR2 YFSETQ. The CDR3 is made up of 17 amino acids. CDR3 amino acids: CASSGARGAPSYNEQFF. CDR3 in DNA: TGCGCCAGCAGCGGGGCCCGAGGGGCTCCTTCCTACAATGAGCAGTTCTTC.

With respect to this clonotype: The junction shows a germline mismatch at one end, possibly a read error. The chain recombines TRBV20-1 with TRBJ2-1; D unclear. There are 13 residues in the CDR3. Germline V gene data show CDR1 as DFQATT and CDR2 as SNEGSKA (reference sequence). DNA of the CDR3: TGCAGTGCTTCCTTCCAAGTCACAAATGGGCAGTTCTTC. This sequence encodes CSASFQVTNGQFF.

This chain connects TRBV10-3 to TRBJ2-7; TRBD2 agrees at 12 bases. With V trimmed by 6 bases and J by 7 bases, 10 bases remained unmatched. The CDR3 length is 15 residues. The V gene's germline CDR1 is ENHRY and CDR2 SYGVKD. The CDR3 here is CAIRGVLAGGPEQYF. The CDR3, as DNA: TGTGCCATCAGGGGCGTCCTAGCGGGAGGGCCGGAGCAGTACTTC.

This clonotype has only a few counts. The CDR3, as DNA: TGTGCCAGCAGCTTAGTTGCTAGCGGGGCACAGGAGACCCAGTACTTC. Its translation: CASSLVASGAQETQYF. The chain combines TRBV7-2 with TRBJ2-5, with 9 bases fitting TRBD2. The CDR3 spans 16 residues. Trimming removed 1 base from V and 5 bases from J; junction bases left unmatched: 8. Germline CDR1 is SGHTA and CDR2 is FQGNSA.

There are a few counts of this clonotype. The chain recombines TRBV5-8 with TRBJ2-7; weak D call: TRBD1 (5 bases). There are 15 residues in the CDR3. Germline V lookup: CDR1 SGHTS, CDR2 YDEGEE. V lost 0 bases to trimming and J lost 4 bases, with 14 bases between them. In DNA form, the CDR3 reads TGTGCCAGCAGCTTGGCCGGGCAGGGTGGGTACGAGCAGTACTTC. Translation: CASSLAGQGGYEQYF.

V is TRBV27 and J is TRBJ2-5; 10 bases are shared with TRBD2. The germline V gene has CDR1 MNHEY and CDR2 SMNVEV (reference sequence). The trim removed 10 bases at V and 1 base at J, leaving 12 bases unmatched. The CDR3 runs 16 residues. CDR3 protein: CATRTSGDGPQETQYF. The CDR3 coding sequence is TGTGCCACCCGGACTAGCGGAGACGGCCCCCAAGAGACCCAGTACTTC.

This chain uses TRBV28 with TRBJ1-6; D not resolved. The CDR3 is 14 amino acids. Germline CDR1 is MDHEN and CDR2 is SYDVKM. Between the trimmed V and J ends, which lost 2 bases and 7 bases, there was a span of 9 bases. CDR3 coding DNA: TGTGCCAGCAGTTTACACATACCAAATTCACCCCTCCACTTT. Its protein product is CASSLHIPNSPLHF.

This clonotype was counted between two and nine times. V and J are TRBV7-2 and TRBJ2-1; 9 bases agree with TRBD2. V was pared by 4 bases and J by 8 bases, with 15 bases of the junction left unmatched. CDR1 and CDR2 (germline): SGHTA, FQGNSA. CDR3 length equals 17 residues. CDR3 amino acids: CASSSPTSGGPRHEQFF. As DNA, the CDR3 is TGTGCCAGCAGCTCCCCGACTAGCGGAGGCCCCAGGCATGAGCAGTTCTTC.

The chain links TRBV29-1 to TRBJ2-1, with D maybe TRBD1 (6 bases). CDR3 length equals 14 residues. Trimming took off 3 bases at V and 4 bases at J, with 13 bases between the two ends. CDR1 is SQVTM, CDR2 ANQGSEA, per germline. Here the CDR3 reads CSVEQGTRYNEQFF. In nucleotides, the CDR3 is TGCAGCGTTGAGCAGGGGACGCGATACAATGAGCAGTTCTTC.

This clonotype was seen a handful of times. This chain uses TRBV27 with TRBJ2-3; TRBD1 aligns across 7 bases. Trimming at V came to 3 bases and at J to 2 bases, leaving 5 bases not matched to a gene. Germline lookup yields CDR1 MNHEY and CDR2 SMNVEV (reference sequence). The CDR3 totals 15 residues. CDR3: CASSLKGAHTDTQYF. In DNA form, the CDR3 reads TGTGCCAGCAGTTTGAAGGGGGCCCACACAGATACGCAGTATTTT.

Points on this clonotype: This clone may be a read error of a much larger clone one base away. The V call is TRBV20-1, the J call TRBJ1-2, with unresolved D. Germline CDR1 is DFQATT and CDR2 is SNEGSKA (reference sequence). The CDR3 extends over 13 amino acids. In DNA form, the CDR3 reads TGCGGTGCTCCCGACCGGCGGCGGGATGGCTACACCTTC. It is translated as CGAPDRRRDGYTF.

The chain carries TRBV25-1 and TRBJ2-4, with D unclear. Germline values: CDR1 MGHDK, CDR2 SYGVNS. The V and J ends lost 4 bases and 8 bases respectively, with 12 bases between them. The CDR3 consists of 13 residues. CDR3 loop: CASSGAGVDIQYF. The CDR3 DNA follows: TGTGCCAGCAGTGGGGCTGGCGTAGACATTCAGTACTTC.

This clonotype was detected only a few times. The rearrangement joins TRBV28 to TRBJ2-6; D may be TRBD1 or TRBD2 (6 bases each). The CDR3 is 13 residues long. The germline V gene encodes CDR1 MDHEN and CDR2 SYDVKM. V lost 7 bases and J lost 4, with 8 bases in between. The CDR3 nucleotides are TGTGCCAGCACCGGGGGCGGGGCCAACGTCCTGACTTTC. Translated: CASTGGGANVLTF. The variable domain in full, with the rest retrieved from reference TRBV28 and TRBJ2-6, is DVKVTQSSRYLVKRTGEKVFLECVQDMDHENMFWYRQDPGLGLRLIYFSYDVKMKEKGDIPEGYSVSREKKERFSLILESASTNQTSMYLCASTGGGANVLTFGAGSRLTVL.

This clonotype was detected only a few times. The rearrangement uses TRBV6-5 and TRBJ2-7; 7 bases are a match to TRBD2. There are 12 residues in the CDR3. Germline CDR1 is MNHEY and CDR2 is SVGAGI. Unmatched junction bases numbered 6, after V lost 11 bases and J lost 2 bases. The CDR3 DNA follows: TGTGCCTCTCAGCGGGACCCCTACGAGCAGTACTTC. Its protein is CASQRDPYEQYF.

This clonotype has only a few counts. The CDR3 DNA reads as TGCAGTGCTAGTCCGGGGGTTACCGACGAGCAGTACTTC. Translated, it gives CSASPGVTDEQYF. The rearrangement joins TRBV20-1 to TRBJ2-7; possible D gene TRBD2, 6 bases. The V gene lost 3 bases and the J gene lost 5 bases, with 14 bases spanning the gap. Looked up from germline, CDR1 is DFQATT and CDR2 is SNEGSKA (reference sequence). This CDR3 contains 13 residues.

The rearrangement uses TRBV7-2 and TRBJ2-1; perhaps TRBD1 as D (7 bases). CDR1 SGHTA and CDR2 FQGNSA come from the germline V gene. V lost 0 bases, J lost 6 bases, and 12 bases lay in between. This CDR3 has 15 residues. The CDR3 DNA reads TGTGCCAGCAGCTTAGCTCAGGGGGGAATCAATGAGCAGTTCTTC. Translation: CASSLAQGGINEQFF.

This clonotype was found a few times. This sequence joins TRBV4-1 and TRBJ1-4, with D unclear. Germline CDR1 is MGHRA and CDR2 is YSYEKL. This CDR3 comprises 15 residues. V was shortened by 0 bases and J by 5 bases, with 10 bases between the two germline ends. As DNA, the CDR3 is TGCGCCAGCAGCCAAGAAAGTAGGGAAAATGAAAAACTGTTTTTT. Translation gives CASSQESRENEKLFF.